This T cell receptor (beta chain) was identified during a study of shared clonotypes between healthy human individuals (TCRdb year 2020). A note on the overall study: The cohort included three men and a couple of women between 18 and 49 years of age. For each donor, three plates each were used for CD4 naive and CD4 memory, two plates were used for CD8 naive, and one plate was used for CD8 memory. The study deeply sequenced blood TCR repertoires of about 5 healthy adults to estimate repertoire size and the extent of clonotype sharing between individuals. To increase sequencing depth and limit assay-specific biases, different laboratories used diverse techniques to prepare libraries and sequence TCR repertoires. Per donor, leukapheresis produced somewhere between about 0.94 and 10 billion PBMCs.

On this clone: Its antigen target is currently unknown. Nothing much larger sits one base from this clone, and base qualities are not available.

Using the deep immunoSEQ assay, TCR CDR3 regions were amplified from genomic DNA by multiplex PCR. Extracted genomic DNA from each cell subset was distributed evenly across all wells of several immunoSEQ 96-well plates, and each plate was treated as a replicate. For sorted subsets, approximately 200 ng of genomic DNA, equivalent to around 31,000 T cell genomes, went into each replicate PCR. Purified libraries were quantified with a Qubit 3.0 fluorometer, sized on a Bioanalyzer 2100, and re-quantified with the KAPA Library Quantification kit. A separate single-read 150-cycle Illumina NextSeq 550 flow cell was used to sequence each immunoSEQ 96-well plate. In the paper's pipeline: Because the immunoSEQ output included only junctional sequences and no quality scores, the filtering could not be the same as the filtering used for full-length reads. To assign V/J genes and CDR3, sequences were annotated against IMGT germline references using PyIR, a Python wrapper for IgBLAST v1.9. Reads with weak V/J assignments (E-value above 1e-6), missing CDR3, stop codons, out-of-frame junctions, or ambiguous translated residues were removed. A V3J clonotype was defined by an identical inferred V gene, J gene, and CDR3 amino acid sequence. Percentage overlap between repertoires was computed as shared unique clonotypes divided by the size of the smaller repertoire. Repertoire richness was assessed with RTK rarefaction, the Chao1 estimator, and Recon v2.1 estimates of unobserved clonotypes. For all TCRbeta clonotypes obtained by the gDNA method from several donors, generation probabilities were computed with OLGA. The table was pulled from immuneACCESS by TCRdb, which kept in-frame rearrangements only. Such tables lose some clones; where checked, under half of the loss comes from unresolved V genes, and the rest has no known cause. V and J calls and clone size are as listed in that table; D and trimming were resolved from the DNA. The sample data list a few million clones, and around nine tenths of these were observed just once. The ten largest clones capture around 0.14% of the sample.

CDR1 and CDR2 are drawn from the germline V gene: ENHRY, SYGVKD. The CDR3 runs 14 residues from the cysteine to the phenylalanine. The sequence is cut down to CDR3 DNA, 42 bases in frame from base 1. The V end gives up 8 bases and the J end 4 bases, leaving 9 bases in the junction not matched to a gene. Beyond this particular receptor, the publication reports: The genetic and exposure-history diversity represented was limited by the small number of donors. Pairwise subsampling led to the expectation that sequencing depth would affect the degree of clonotype sharing among donors. Larger estimated clonotype richness was generally found for naive subsets than for memory subsets. Sharing across a handful of donors was observed for approximately 5% of naive CD4, 3.5% of naive CD8, 2% to 2.5% of memory CD4, and roughly 0.4% of memory CD8 clonotypes. Compared with non-shared clonotypes, the clonotypes found in all four sorted-subset donors had higher generation probabilities. Incomplete sequencing was indicated by rarefaction of sorted-subset datasets, despite the large sequencing depth. Sampling was restricted to blood, and TCR repertoires in tissue are likely to differ from TCR repertoires in blood.

The donors were healthy, HIV-negative adults with no recently reported acute infections or vaccinations. All donors were Caucasian adults living in Nashville, Tennessee, USA. CD4+ T cells were enriched through magnetic negative selection, after which naive cells were positively selected on CD45RA and the remaining negative fraction served as the memory subset. After blood collection by leukapheresis, PBMCs were isolated using Ficoll-Histopaque density gradient centrifugation and then cryopreserved in the vapor phase of liquid nitrogen. Analytical flow cytometry was used to check the purity and quantity of every magnetically sorted T cell population. Genomic DNA was isolated from each sorted fraction and quantified by UV absorbance on a Nanodrop 2000c.

This receptor chain uses TRBV10-3 and TRBJ2-5, with 8 bases aligning to TRBD2. Sequencing was done on a sample of naive CD4+ T cells sorted from blood. Reading the label with the study, this specimen's cell subset or site is: CD45RA+ positively selected. This sequence was found in a man aged 18 to 30 in good health. At the DNA level, the sequence is TGTGCCATCTCTCTGGTAGCGGGATCAGAGACCCAGTACTTC. Its amino acids are CAISLVAGSETQYF.